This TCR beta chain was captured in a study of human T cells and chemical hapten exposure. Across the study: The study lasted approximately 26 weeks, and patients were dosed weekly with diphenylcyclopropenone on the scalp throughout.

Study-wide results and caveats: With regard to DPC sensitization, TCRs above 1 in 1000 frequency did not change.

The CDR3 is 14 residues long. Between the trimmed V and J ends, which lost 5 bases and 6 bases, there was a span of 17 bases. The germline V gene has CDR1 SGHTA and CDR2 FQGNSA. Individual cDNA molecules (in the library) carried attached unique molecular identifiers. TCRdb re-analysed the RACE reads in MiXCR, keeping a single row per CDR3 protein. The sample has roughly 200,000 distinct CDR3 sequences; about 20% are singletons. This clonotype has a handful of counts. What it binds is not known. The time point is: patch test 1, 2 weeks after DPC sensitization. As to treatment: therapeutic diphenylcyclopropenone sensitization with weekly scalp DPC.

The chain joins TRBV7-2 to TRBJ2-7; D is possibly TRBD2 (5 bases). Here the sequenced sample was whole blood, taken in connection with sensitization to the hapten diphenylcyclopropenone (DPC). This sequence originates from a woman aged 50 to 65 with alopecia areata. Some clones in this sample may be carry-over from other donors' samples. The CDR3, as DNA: TGTGCCAGCAGCCTCTTTGGCGGGCCGGGCGAGCAGTACTTC. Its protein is CASSLFGGPGEQYF.